A single sample gave rise to the 14 T cell receptor beta chains below, sequenced in a study of PD-L1 blockade in urothelial cancer. Profiling relied on immunoSEQ multiplex PCR, and the TCRdb table lists in-frame clones only, not all of them. The sample yields around 40,000 clones, 80% to 90% seen once. Sequencing was performed on PBMCs, taken around atezolizumab (anti-PD-L1) treatment. Receptors were obtained from a man aged 55 to 70 with urothelial cancer.

The chain has TRBV7-2 and TRBJ2-3; TRBD2 matches 8 bases. The CDR3 totals 18 residues. Germline loops: CDR1 SGHTA, CDR2 FQGNSA. V was pared by 0 bases and J by 5 bases, with 13 bases of the junction left unmatched. CDR3 nucleotides: TGTGCCAGCAGCTTAGCGCGGGGACTAGGGAAGTGGGGAGATACGCAGTATTTT. Its translation is CASSLARGLGKWGDTQYF.

The rearrangement joins TRBV5-1 to TRBJ2-5, with a tentative D call TRBD2 (6 bases). Germline V gives CDR1 SGHRS, CDR2 YFSETQ. The CDR3 spans 13 residues. Trimming stripped 0 bases from V and 5 bases from J, with 8 bases between. CDR3 amino acids: CASSLGRAETQYF. The CDR3 DNA follows: TGCGCCAGCAGCTTGGGGAGGGCGGAGACCCAGTACTTC.

This CDR3 reads CASSESYFYEQYF. CDR3 nucleotide sequence: TGTGCCAGCAGTGAATCATACTTCTACGAGCAGTACTTC. The chain has TRBV6-1 and TRBJ2-7; D remains unclear. V was cut by 2 bases and J by 3 bases, with 8 bases left in between. CDR1 and CDR2 (germline): MNHNS, SASEGT. The CDR3 extends over 13 amino acids.

V and J are TRBV28 and TRBJ2-3; 8 bases agree with TRBD2. V lost 2 bases and J lost 3; bases outside the gene matches: 1. Germline CDR1 reads MDHEN; CDR2 reads SYDVKM. The CDR3 covers 14 residues. The CDR3 reads CASSLRGGTDTQYF. The CDR3 region has the DNA TGTGCCAGCAGTTTACGGGGGGGGACAGATACGCAGTATTTT.

This sequence joins TRBV7-2 and TRBJ2-3, with D maybe TRBD2 (6 bases). V was cut by 3 bases and J by 3 bases, with 13 bases left in between. The germline V gene encodes CDR1 SGHTA and CDR2 FQGNSA. This CDR3 has 15 amino acids. CDR3: CASSFAGTQTDTQYF. The CDR3 nucleotides are TGTGCCAGCAGCTTTGCCGGGACTCAAACAGATACGCAGTATTTT.

The V and J genes are TRBV30 and TRBJ2-1, with D maybe TRBD2 (6 bases). The CDR3 contains 12 residues. Germline loops: CDR1 GTSNPN, CDR2 SVGIG (reference sequence). V was shortened by 0 bases and J by 7 bases, with 7 bases between the two germline ends. Here the CDR3 DNA reads TGTGCCTGGAGTGTCCGGGGGAATGAGCAGTTCTTC. Translation: CAWSVRGNEQFF.

The chain uses TRBV15 and TRBJ1-4; TRBD1 matches 12 bases. The CDR3 has 19 residues. Trimming removed 0 bases from V and 7 bases from J; junction bases left unmatched: 12. In germline, CDR1 is LNHNV, CDR2 YYDKDF (reference sequence). The CDR3 spells CATSRETTGTGGFGEKLFF. Here the CDR3 DNA reads TGTGCCACCAGCAGAGAAACTACCGGGACAGGGGGCTTTGGTGAAAAACTGTTTTTT.

The J gene is TRBJ1-2, the V gene TRBV10-2; D gene uncertain. Germline loops: CDR1 WSHSY, CDR2 SAAADI. This CDR3 comprises 13 residues. Trimming took 0 bases from V and 8 from J, leaving 10 bases between them. Here the CDR3 DNA reads TGCGCCAGCAGTGAGTCTCCCCGGAGGGGCTACACCTTC. This gives the protein CASSESPRRGYTF.

The chain couples TRBV6-1 to TRBJ1-4, with 7 nucleotides matching TRBD1. The CDR3 contains 15 residues. V gave up 2 bases and J gave up 6 bases; unmatched junction bases: 6. Germline-derived CDR1 and CDR2 are MNHNS and SASEGT. The CDR3 loop is CASSELRGVDEKLFF. The CDR3 bases are TGTGCCAGCAGTGAACTCAGGGGGGTGGATGAAAAACTGTTTTTT.

The V call is TRBV5-8, the J call TRBJ2-5; D is unresolved. CDR3 length: 14 amino acids. Trimming pared 1 base from V and 0 bases from J, leaving 7 bases between. From germline, CDR1 is SGHTS and CDR2 YDEGEE. As DNA, the CDR3 is TGTGCCAGCAGCTTGTTCAACAACCAAGAGACCCAGTACTTC. Translating gives CASSLFNNQETQYF.

This clone was seen just once. This sequence joins TRBV6-5 and TRBJ2-5; 8 nucleotides agree with TRBD2. With 6 bases clipped from V and 1 base from J, the junction kept 7 bases outside the gene matches. Germline V lookup: CDR1 MNHEY, CDR2 SVGAGI. This CDR3 is 15 amino acids long. The CDR3 DNA is TGTGCCAGCAGCATACGCCTAGCGGGCCAAGAGACCCAGTACTTC. Translated, it gives CASSIRLAGQETQYF.

The V call is TRBV28, the J call TRBJ2-3, with unresolved D. CDR3 length equals 17 residues. V shed 4 bases and J shed 0 bases, with 17 bases lying between them. The germline gives CDR1 MDHEN, CDR2 SYDVKM. This CDR3 is CASSWPSRVFSTDTQYF. The CDR3 DNA reads as TGTGCCAGCAGTTGGCCGTCTCGGGTGTTTAGCACAGATACGCAGTATTTT.

The V call is TRBV6-5, the J call TRBJ1-3, with D possibly TRBD1 on 5 matching bases. In germline, CDR1 is MNHEY, CDR2 SVGAGI. V shed 3 bases and J shed 0 bases, with 9 bases lying between them. The CDR3 contains 15 residues. CDR3 amino acids: CASSYQGASGNTIYF. The CDR3 DNA reads TGTGCCAGCAGTTATCAGGGCGCCTCTGGAAACACCATATATTTT.

The genes are TRBV28 and TRBJ2-7, with 10 bases aligning to TRBD1. V lost 4 bases and J lost 2; bases outside the gene matches: 8. Per germline, CDR1 MDHEN and CDR2 SYDVKM. The CDR3 has 16 amino acids. The CDR3 nucleotides read TGTGCCAGCAGTTATCCCTTCGGGACAGGGGCCTACGAGCAGTACTTC. Residues: CASSYPFGTGAYEQYF.